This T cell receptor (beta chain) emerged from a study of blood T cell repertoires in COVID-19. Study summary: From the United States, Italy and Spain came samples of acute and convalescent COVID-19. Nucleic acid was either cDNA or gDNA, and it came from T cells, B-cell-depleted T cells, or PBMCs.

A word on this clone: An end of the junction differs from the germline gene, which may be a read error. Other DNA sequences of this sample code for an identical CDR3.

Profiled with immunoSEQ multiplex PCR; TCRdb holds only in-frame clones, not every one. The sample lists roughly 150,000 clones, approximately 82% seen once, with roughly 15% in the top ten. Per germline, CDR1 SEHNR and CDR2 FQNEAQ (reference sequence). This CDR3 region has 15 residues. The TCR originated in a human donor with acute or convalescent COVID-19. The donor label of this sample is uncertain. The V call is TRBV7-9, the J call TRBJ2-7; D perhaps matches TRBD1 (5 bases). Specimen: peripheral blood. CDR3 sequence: CASSLRDSGIYEQYF. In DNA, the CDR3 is TGTGCTAGCAGCTTAAGAGACAGTGGAATCTACGAGCAGTACTTC.